The sequence of this TCR beta chain was determined in a study of human T cells and chemical hapten exposure. For the study at large: DPC at 2% was the sensitizing agent, placed on approximately 2 cm by approximately 2 cm of upper inner arm skin.

This clonotype was seen only a few times. CDR1 SGHNT and CDR2 YYREEE come from the germline V gene (reference sequence). J gave up 3 bases and V 2 bases, and 2 bases lay outside the gene matches. The CDR3 is 14 residues long. From the RACE reads, TCRdb called clonotypes with MiXCR, one entry per CDR3 protein. Here the sample spans about 80,000 distinct CDR3 sequences, 12% to 15% being singletons. Time point here: pre-sensitization, week 0. The treatment: therapeutic diphenylcyclopropenone sensitization with weekly scalp DPC. Researchers extracted total RNA from unfractionated whole blood. The TCR comes from a woman aged 50 to 60 with alopecia areata. Some clones in this sample may be carry-over from other donors' samples. The chain carries TRBV5-4 and TRBJ2-7; 10 bases match TRBD1. The sequencing here drew on whole blood, taken in connection with sensitization to the hapten diphenylcyclopropenone (DPC). This CDR3 is CASSFGDRGYEQYF. CDR3 nucleotide sequence: TGTGCCAGCAGCTTCGGGGACAGGGGCTACGAGCAGTACTTC. Based on the CDR3 plus reference TRBV5-4 and TRBJ2-7, the full variable domain is ETGVTQSPTHLIKTRGQQVTLRCSSQSGHNTVSWYQQALGQGPQFIFQYYREEENGRGNFPPRFSGLQFPNYSSELNVNALELDDSALYLCASSFGDRGYEQYFGPGTRLTVT.